Given below is one T cell receptor beta chain in context. Its antigen specificity is not known. It has no much larger one-base neighbor in the sample; base qualities were not kept. Trimming takes 4 bases from V and 10 bases from J, and the germline ends sit 16 bases apart. Sequences SEHNR (CDR1) and FQNEAQ (CDR2) are obtained from the germline V gene (reference sequence). CDR3 length: 13 amino acids, cysteine to phenylalanine. Of the read, only the CDR3 DNA is kept; its 39 bases are in frame from base 1. The data were obtained in a study (TCRdb year 2016). Library method: RT-PCR. The sample was run on an Illumina MiSeq. TCRdb applied fastp at Q25 and MiXCR to the public reads, then kept only in-frame beta chains. Each entry merges the rows of one CDR3 protein and shows their most common DNA and genes. In this sample the table shows about 680,000 distinct CDR3 sequences, approximately 15% of which occur a single time. Just over 3.5% of the sample goes to the ten largest clones.

The sequenced material came from memory CD4+ T cells from blood. The chain uses TRBV7-9 and TRBJ1-2, with no reliable assignment of the D segment. This receptor was taken from a female donor in good health, serving as a healthy control. The bases are TGTGCCAGCAGCTATCTGCAGGCGAATGACTACACCTTC. It is translated as CASSYLQANDYTF.